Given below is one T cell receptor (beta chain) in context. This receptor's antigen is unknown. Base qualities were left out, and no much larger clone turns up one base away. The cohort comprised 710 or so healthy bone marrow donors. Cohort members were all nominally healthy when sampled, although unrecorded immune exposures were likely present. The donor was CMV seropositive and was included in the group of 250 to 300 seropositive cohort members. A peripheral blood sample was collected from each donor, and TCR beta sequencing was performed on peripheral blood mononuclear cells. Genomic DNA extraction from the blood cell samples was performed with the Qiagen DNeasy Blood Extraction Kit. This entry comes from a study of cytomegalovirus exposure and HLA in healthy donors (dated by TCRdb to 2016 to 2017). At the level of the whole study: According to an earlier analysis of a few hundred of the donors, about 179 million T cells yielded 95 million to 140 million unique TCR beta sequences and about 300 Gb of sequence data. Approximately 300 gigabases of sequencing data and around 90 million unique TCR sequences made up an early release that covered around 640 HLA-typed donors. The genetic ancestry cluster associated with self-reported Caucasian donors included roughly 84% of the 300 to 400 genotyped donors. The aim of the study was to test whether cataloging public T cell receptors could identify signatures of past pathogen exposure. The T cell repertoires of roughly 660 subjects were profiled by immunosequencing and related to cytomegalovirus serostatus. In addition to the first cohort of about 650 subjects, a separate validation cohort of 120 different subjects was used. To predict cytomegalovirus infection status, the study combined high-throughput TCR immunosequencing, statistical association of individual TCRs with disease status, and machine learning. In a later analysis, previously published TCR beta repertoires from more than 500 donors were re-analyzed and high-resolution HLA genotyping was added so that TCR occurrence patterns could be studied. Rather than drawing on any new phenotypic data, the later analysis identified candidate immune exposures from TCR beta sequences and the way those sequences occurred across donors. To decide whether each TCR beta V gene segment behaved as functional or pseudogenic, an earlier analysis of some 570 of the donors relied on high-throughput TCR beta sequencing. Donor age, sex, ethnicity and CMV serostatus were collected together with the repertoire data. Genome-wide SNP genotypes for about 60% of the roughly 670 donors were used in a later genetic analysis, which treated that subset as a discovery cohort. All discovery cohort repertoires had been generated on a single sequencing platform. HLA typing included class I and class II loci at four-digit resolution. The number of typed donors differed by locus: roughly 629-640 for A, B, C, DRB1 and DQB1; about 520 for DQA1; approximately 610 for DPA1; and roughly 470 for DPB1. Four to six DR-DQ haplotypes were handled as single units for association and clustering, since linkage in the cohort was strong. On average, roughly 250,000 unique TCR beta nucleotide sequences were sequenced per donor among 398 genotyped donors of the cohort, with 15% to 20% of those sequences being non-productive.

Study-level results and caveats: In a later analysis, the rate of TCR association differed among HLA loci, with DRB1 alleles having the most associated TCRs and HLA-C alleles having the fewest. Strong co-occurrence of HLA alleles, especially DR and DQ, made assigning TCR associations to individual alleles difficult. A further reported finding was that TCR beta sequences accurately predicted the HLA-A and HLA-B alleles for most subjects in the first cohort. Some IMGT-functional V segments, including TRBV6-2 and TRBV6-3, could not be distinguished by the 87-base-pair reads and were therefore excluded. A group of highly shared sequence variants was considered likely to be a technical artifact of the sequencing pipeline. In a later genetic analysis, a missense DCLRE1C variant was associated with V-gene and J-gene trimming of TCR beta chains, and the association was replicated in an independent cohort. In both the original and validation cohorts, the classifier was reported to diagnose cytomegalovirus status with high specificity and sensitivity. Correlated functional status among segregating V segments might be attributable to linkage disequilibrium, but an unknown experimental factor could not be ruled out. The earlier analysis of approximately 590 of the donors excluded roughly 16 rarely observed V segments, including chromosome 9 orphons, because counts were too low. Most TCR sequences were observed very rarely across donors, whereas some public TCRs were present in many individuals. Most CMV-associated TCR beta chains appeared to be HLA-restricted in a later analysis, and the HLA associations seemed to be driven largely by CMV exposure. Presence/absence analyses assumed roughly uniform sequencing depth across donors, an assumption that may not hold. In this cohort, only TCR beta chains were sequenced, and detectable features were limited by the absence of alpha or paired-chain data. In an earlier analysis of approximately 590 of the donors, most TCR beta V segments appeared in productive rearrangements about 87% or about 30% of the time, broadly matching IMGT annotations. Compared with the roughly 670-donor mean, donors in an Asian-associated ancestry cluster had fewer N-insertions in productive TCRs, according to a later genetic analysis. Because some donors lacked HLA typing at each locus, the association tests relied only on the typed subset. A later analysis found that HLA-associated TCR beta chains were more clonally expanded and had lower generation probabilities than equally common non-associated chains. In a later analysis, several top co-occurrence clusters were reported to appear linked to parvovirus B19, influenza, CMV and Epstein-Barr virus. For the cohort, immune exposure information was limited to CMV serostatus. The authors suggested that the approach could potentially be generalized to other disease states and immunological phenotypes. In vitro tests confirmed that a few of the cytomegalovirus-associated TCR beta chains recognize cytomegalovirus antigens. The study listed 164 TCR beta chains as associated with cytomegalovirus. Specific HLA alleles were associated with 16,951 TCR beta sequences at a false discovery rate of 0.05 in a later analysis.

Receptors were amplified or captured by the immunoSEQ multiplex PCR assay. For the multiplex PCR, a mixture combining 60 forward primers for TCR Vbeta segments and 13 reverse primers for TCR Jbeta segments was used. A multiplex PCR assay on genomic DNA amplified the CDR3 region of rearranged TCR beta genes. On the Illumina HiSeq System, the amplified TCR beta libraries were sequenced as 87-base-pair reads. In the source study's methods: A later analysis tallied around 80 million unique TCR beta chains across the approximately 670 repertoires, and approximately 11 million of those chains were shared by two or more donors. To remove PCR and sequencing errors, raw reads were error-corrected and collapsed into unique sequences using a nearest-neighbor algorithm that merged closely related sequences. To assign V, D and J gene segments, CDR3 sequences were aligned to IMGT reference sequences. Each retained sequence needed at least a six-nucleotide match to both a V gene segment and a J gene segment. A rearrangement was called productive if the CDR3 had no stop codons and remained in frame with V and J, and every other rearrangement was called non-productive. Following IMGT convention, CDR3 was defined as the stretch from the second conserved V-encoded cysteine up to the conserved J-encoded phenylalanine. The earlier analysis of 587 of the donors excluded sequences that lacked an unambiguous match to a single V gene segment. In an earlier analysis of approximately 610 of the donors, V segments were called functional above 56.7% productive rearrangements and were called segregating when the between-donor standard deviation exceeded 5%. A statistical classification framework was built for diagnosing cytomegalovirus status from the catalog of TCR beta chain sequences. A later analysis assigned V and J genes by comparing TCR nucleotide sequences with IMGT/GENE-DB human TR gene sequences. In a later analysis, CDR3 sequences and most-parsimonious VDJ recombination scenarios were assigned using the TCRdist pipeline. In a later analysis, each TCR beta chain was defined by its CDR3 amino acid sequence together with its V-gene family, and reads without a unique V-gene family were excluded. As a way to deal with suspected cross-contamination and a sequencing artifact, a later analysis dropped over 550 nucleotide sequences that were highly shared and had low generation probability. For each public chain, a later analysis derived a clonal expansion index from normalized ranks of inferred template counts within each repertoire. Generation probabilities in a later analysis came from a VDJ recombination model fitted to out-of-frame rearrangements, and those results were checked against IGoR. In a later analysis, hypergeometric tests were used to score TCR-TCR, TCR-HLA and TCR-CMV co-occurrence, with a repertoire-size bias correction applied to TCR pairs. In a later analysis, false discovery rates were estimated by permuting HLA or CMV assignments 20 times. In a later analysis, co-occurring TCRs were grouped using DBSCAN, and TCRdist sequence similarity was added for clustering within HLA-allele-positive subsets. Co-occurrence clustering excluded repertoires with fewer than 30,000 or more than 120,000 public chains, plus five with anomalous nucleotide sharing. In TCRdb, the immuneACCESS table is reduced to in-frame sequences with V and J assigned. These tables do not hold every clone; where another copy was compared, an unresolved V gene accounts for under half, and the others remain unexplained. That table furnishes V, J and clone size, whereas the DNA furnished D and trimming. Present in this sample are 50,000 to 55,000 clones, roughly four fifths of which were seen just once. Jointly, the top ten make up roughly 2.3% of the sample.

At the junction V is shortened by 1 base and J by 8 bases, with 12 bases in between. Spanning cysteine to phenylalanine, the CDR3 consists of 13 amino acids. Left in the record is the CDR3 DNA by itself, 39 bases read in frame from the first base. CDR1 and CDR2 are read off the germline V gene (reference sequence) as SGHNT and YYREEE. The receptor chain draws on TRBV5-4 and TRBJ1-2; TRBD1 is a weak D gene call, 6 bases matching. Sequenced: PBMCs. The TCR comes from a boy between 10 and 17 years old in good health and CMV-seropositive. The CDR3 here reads CASSLFPRGGYTF. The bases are TGTGCCAGCAGCTTGTTCCCCAGGGGCGGCTACACCTTC.